These 11 T cell receptor beta chains came from one sample sequenced in a study of CD8+CD57+ T cells in acquired aplastic anemia. Template material for TCR beta VDJ and CDR3 profiling consisted of genomic DNA. TCRdb re-derived calls from the reads in MiXCR, one entry per CDR3 protein. This table has 33,000 or so distinct CDR3 sequences, 75% to 85% appearing once. Sequenced material: sorted CD4+, CD8+, or CD8+CD57+ T cells (not recorded which) from PBMCs. Every receptor here comes from a human donor in good health, serving as a control.

This rearrangement joins TRBV10-2 to TRBJ1-2; 9 nucleotides line up with TRBD1. Per germline, CDR1 WSHSY and CDR2 SAAADI. The V and J ends lost 2 bases and 5 bases, in that order; junction bases with no gene match: 6. This CDR3 is built from 15 residues. CDR3 residues: CASSEPTGGEYGYTF. CDR3 sequence (DNA): TGCGCCAGCAGTGAGCCCACAGGGGGCGAGTATGGCTACACCTTC.

V and J are TRBV24-1 and TRBJ2-2; D is unresolved. Trimming shortened V by 1 base and J by 7 bases, and 12 bases separated the two germline ends. The CDR3 is 15 residues long. CDR1 and CDR2 from the germline V gene are KGHDR and SFDVKD. The CDR3 coding sequence is TGTGCCACCAGTGATTTTTGGGGAAGGGACGGGGAGCTGTTTTTT. Its translation is CATSDFWGRDGELFF.

This clonotype was counted only a few times. At one end, the junction sequence differs from germline, possibly due to a read error. The chain has TRBV5-1 and TRBJ1-6, with D hard to call. Germline V gives CDR1 SGHRS, CDR2 YFSETQ. This CDR3 contains 16 residues. CDR3 sequence reads: CASSFDTSSYNSPLHF. CDR3 nucleotide sequence: TGCGCTAGCAGCTTCGACACGAGCTCCTATAATTCACCCCTCCACTTT.

The V and J genes are TRBV2 and TRBJ2-7, with 7 positions matching TRBD1. CDR1 is SNHLY, CDR2 FYNNEI, per germline. This CDR3 spans 14 amino acids. V gave up 4 bases and J gave up 3 bases; unmatched junction bases: 6. CDR3 sequence (DNA): TGTGCCAGCAGTGGGGGGACAGCCTACTACGAGCAGTACTTC. Translating gives CASSGGTAYYEQYF.

This chain links TRBV2 with TRBJ2-2; tentatively, D is TRBD1 or TRBD2 (5 bases each). Germline lookup yields CDR1 SNHLY and CDR2 FYNNEI. Trimming removed 7 bases from V and 7 bases from J, with 16 bases in between. This CDR3 contains 14 residues. The CDR3: CASTWVGEIGELFF. For the CDR3, the DNA is TGTGCCAGCACTTGGGTGGGGGAGATCGGGGAGCTGTTTTTT.

The chain combines TRBV20-1 with TRBJ1-5; D is unresolved. Germline CDR1 and CDR2: DFQATT and SNEGSKA (reference sequence). The CDR3 consists of 11 residues. Between the trimmed V and J ends, which lost 4 bases and 5 bases, there was a span of 6 bases. The CDR3 sequence is CSATGDQPQHF. In nucleotides, the CDR3 is TGCAGTGCTACCGGTGATCAGCCCCAGCATTTT.

This chain links TRBV12-3 or TRBV12-4 with TRBJ2-3; TRBD2 matches 7 bases. This CDR3 is 13 amino acids long. The ends lost 5 bases at V and 8 bases at J; junction bases unmatched: 7. This chain's CDR3 is CASSPRDYGTQYF. The CDR3 region has the DNA TGTGCCAGCAGTCCACGGGACTATGGTACGCAGTATTTT.

CDR3 sequence reads: CASSWAENTEAFF. The CDR3 DNA is TGTGCCAGCAGCTGGGCTGAGAACACTGAAGCTTTCTTT. The J gene is TRBJ1-1, the V gene TRBV7-9, with no clear D. Germline CDR1 SEHNR, CDR2 FQNEAQ (reference sequence). This CDR3 has 13 amino acids. V lost 4 bases to trimming and J lost 1 base, with 7 bases between them.

V usage is TRBV24-1 and J usage is TRBJ1-2, with unresolved D. The CDR3 is 16 residues long. Deletions cut 3 bases from V and 0 bases from J, with 13 bases between. Germline CDR1 is KGHDR and CDR2 is SFDVKD. CDR3 bases: TGTGCCACCAGTGATCTTCGAACAGTCACTAACTATGGCTACACCTTC. Translation gives CATSDLRTVTNYGYTF.

This clonotype appeared once. The chain has TRBV9 and TRBJ1-2; 8 positions agree with TRBD1. The germline V gene has CDR1 SGDLS and CDR2 YYNGEE. The V gene end was trimmed by 4 bases and the J gene end by 8 bases; junction bases not matched to a gene: 7. This CDR3 is built from 13 residues. Here the CDR3 reads CASSSRTGIGYTF. CDR3 bases: TGTGCCAGCAGCTCGAGGACAGGGATCGGCTACACCTTC.

The chain couples TRBV7-6 to TRBJ1-4; D remains ambiguous. The V gene's germline CDR1 is SGHVS and CDR2 FNYEAQ. This CDR3 spans 13 amino acids. V lost 1 base and J lost 8, with 8 bases in between. CDR3 residues: CASSLGPGEKLFF. The CDR3 nucleotides read TGTGCCAGCAGCTTAGGCCCGGGGGAAAAACTGTTTTTT.